This T cell receptor (beta chain) was captured in a study of cytomegalovirus exposure and HLA in healthy donors. The PCR contained 60 Vbeta and 13 Jbeta primers. Here immunoSEQ multiplex PCR was the method, and the copy in TCRdb shows in-frame clones only, minus some. This table has around 150,000 clones, almost 85% appearing once. Trimming cost V 8 bases and J 0 bases, with 5 bases left between them. Germline V gives CDR1 LGHNT, CDR2 FRNRAP. The CDR3 sequence is 13 residues long. The source of this sequence is a man younger than 40 in good health and CMV-seropositive. Sequencing input: PBMCs. The chain joins TRBV12-5 to TRBJ2-6; unclear D gene. This CDR3 is CASSASGANVLTF. CDR3 nucleotides: TGTGCTAGTAGCGCCTCTGGGGCCAACGTCCTGACTTTC.